Presented here are 20 T cell receptor beta chains from one specimen sequenced in a study of tumor and adjacent non-tumor tissue in lung cancer. The library came from three nested PCR rounds adapted from ARM-PCR protocols. TCRdb itself ran the multiplex PCR reads through MiXCR, one entry per CDR3 protein. Found here are 65,000 to 75,000 distinct CDR3 sequences, around 73% of them singletons; the top ten hold under 30%. RNA was extracted from bulk tissue without any cell sorting. Sequencing was performed on lung tumor tissue. The receptor source for this set is a man between 60 and 75 years old with non-small cell lung cancer.

A single count supports this clonotype. The germline gene is not matched at one end of the junction; a read error may be the cause. The V call is TRBV12-3 or TRBV12-4, the J call TRBJ2-4, with 8 positions matching TRBD2. The CDR3 covers 13 residues. The CDR3 spells CASSPAGVGIRYF. Here the CDR3 DNA reads TGTGCCAGCAGTCCAGCGGGGGTCGGGATTCGGTACTTC.

The genes are TRBV29-1 and TRBJ2-1, with a tentative D call TRBD2 (6 bases). CDR1 is SQVTM and CDR2 is ANQGSEA in the germline V gene. V shed 3 bases and J shed 12 bases, with 12 bases lying between them. The CDR3 has 11 residues. CDR3 DNA: TGCAGCGTTGAGGCGGGATACGTGCAGTTCTTC. Translation: CSVEAGYVQFF.

Of note for this clonotype: This sequence may be a read error, since a much larger clone differs from it by one base. This is likely a read error, given that the CDR3 carries no conserved phenylalanine or tryptophan at its end. V gene TRBV11-2 combines with J gene TRBJ1-1; D is possibly TRBD1 (6 bases). The germline V gene has CDR1 SGHAT and CDR2 FQNNGV. The CDR3 runs 13 residues. Between the trimmed V and J ends, which lost 8 bases and 5 bases, there was a span of 15 bases. The CDR3 loop reads CASGPQGRTEAFC. CDR3 bases: TGTGCCAGCGGCCCCCAGGGGAGGACTGAAGCTTTCTGT.

This clonotype has a count of ten or more. The J gene is TRBJ2-1, the V gene TRBV28; 10 bases align to TRBD1. CDR1 MDHEN and CDR2 SYDVKM come from the germline V gene. Germline trimming cut 5 bases from V and 6 bases from J; bases unmatched to any gene: 7. CDR3 length: 15 amino acids. The CDR3, as DNA: TGTGCCAGCAGTGCCGGGACAGGGGAGATCAATGAGCAGTTCTTC. It encodes CASSAGTGEINEQFF.

As to this clonotype: No conserved phenylalanine or tryptophan is present at the end of the CDR3, so a read error is the likely explanation. The CDR3, as DNA: TGTGCCAGCAGTTTCTCCAGGACATTCGGCTACACCATC. This encodes CASSFSRTFGYTI. The chain uses TRBV28 and TRBJ1-2; D perhaps matches TRBD1 (5 bases). The V end lost 3 bases, the J end lost 8 bases, and 13 bases lay between the germline ends. Germline V gene data show CDR1 as MDHEN and CDR2 as SYDVKM. CDR3 length: 13 residues.

This clonotype was detected a few times. The genes are TRBV5-1 and TRBJ2-5; D may be TRBD2 (5 bases). CDR3 length: 15 amino acids. V lost 7 bases, J lost 2 bases, and 18 bases lay in between. Germline V lookup: CDR1 SGHRS, CDR2 YFSETQ. CDR3 sequence: CASARLTGKQETQYF. The CDR3 DNA reads TGCGCCAGCGCCCGACTGACGGGAAAACAAGAGACCCAGTACTTC.

V and J are TRBV6-5 and TRBJ2-2; 9 bases map to TRBD2. This CDR3 comprises 15 residues. Germline V gives CDR1 MNHEY, CDR2 SVGAGI. The V gene end was trimmed by 8 bases and the J gene end by 5 bases; junction bases not matched to a gene: 9. DNA for the CDR3: TGTGCCAGCTGTGGAGCGGGGGGTAATACCGGGGAGCTGTTTTTT. Amino acids: CASCGAGGNTGELFF.

With regard to this clonotype: An end of the junction does not agree with germline; a read error may underlie this. The chain couples TRBV11-1 to TRBJ2-7; D gene uncertain. The CDR3 has 14 amino acids. Germline CDR1 and CDR2: SGHAT and FQDESV (reference sequence). CDR3 loop: CASSLDWSSYERYF. As DNA, the CDR3 is TGTGCCAGCAGCTTAGATTGGAGCTCCTACGAGCGGTACTTC.

The rearrangement uses TRBV11-1 and TRBJ2-7, with D perhaps TRBD1 or TRBD2 (6 bases each). The CDR3 contains 15 residues. Germline V gene data show CDR1 as SGHAT and CDR2 as FQDESV (reference sequence). CDR3 amino acids: CTGSALDRGQYEQYF. The CDR3 region has the DNA TGTACCGGGAGCGCCCTGGACAGAGGCCAGTACGAGCAGTACTTC.

A word on this clonotype: Being one base from a much bigger clone, this may be a read error. This CDR3 reads CVSSYRVGYGYTF. In DNA, the CDR3 is TGTGTCAGCAGCTACAGGGTCGGCTATGGCTACACCTTC. The gene calls are TRBV11-1 and TRBJ1-2; perhaps TRBD1 as D (6 bases). This CDR3 contains 13 residues. The V gene's germline CDR1 is SGHAT and CDR2 FQDESV (reference sequence).

In its sample, this clonotype was seen a few times. This chain links TRBV11-2 with TRBJ1-4; D is possibly TRBD1 (5 bases). The V gene's germline CDR1 is SGHAT and CDR2 FQNNGV. This CDR3 spans 15 amino acids. Trimming left V 5 bases short and J 3 bases short, with 13 bases between. CDR3 sequence reads: CASSPLMGPNEKLFF. DNA of the CDR3: TGTGCCAGCAGCCCTCTTATGGGACCTAATGAAAAACTGTTTTTT.

Comments on this clonotype: Sequence at one end of the junction differs from germline and may be a read error. V is TRBV6-5 and J is TRBJ2-7; either TRBD1 or TRBD2 may supply D (5 bases each). CDR1 and CDR2 from the germline V gene are MNHEY and SVGAGI. This CDR3 region has 13 residues. This CDR3 reads CASRTLGSYEEYF. The CDR3 DNA is TGTGCCAGTAGGACACTAGGTTCCTACGAGGAGTACTTC.

This clonotype was seen only once. One end of the junction fails to match germline, which may point to a read error. This rearrangement joins TRBV28 to TRBJ2-7; TRBD2 is a possible D gene (5 bases). Looked up from germline, CDR1 is MDHEN and CDR2 is SYDVKM. This CDR3 spans 14 amino acids. Here the CDR3 reads CASSFFERAYEQYF. DNA of the CDR3: TGTGCCAGCAGTTTTTTTGAGAGGGCCTACGAGCAATACTTC.

As for this clonotype: This clone may be a read error of a much larger clone one base away. The chain recombines TRBV6-4 with TRBJ2-1; maybe TRBD2 (6 bases). The germline CDR1 and CDR2 sequences are MRHNA and SNTAGT. The CDR3 runs 15 residues. V was trimmed by 6 bases and J by 1 base, leaving 13 bases between them. CDR3 sequence: CASSHNGSSYNEQFF. DNA of the CDR3: TGTGCCAGCAGCCATAACGGGAGTTCCTACAATGAGCAGTTCTTC.

This clonotype was observed a single time. V is TRBV6-2 or TRBV6-3 and J is TRBJ2-1; either TRBD1 or TRBD2 may fit D (7 bases each). V shed 6 bases and J shed 6 bases, with 15 bases lying between them. The CDR3 totals 14 residues. Germline V gene data show CDR1 as MNHEY and CDR2 as SVGEGT. As DNA, the CDR3 is TGTGCCAGCAGGGGGAGGGGGCGAGGCAATGAGCAGTTCTTC. Residues: CASRGRGRGNEQFF.

Remarks on this clonotype: The junction differs from germline at one of its ends, possibly a read error. The V and J genes are TRBV28 and TRBJ2-7; TRBD2 matches 9 bases. This CDR3 has 14 residues. Germline CDR1 and CDR2: MDHEN and SYDVKM. DNA of the CDR3: TGTGCCAGCAGCCCACTAGCGGGTCCCAACGAGCAGCACTTC. This codes for CASSPLAGPNEQHF.

As for this clonotype: In this CDR3 the conserved last residue, phenylalanine or tryptophan, is missing, so a read error is likely. V usage is TRBV6-5 and J usage is TRBJ1-6, with TRBD1 matching 9 bases. Losses at the gene ends were 7 bases for V and 6 bases for J; bases not matched to a gene: 10. This CDR3 comprises 16 residues. CDR1 MNHEY and CDR2 SVGAGI come from the germline V gene. The CDR3 here is CASNSNGQGTNSPLHL. The CDR3 DNA reads as TGTGCCAGCAACTCAAACGGACAGGGGACTAATTCACCCCTCCACTTA.

The V gene is TRBV29-1, the J gene TRBJ2-6; tentative D call: TRBD2 (5 bases). Germline V gene data show CDR1 as SQVTM and CDR2 as ANQGSEA. The CDR3 is 15 amino acids. Trimming took off 6 bases at V and 4 bases at J, with 16 bases between the two ends. The CDR3: CSVRVTGLGANVLTF. The CDR3 DNA is TGCAGCGTGAGGGTTACTGGTTTGGGGGCCAACGTCCTGACTTTC.

A remark on this clonotype: An end of the junction does not agree with germline; a read error may underlie this. This rearrangement joins TRBV11-1 to TRBJ2-7; 9 bases map to TRBD1. The germline V gene has CDR1 SGHAT and CDR2 FQDESV (reference sequence). The CDR3 runs 13 residues. Here the CDR3 reads CASIPQGADEQYF. CDR3 in DNA: TGTGCTAGCATCCCACAGGGGGCGGACGAGCAGTACTTC.

The chain recombines TRBV28 with TRBJ2-1; 8 bases agree with TRBD1. V lost 8 bases, J lost 4 bases, and 1 base stayed unmatched. The CDR3 extends over 12 amino acids. CDR1 and CDR2 (germline): MDHEN, SYDVKM. CDR3 in DNA: TGTGCCAGCGGGGACAGGTACAATGAGCAGTTCTTC. This sequence encodes CASGDRYNEQFF.